The 3 T cell receptor beta chains below all came from one sample that was sequenced in a study of identical twins. TCRdb reprocessed the 5' RACE reads with MiXCR, giving one entry per CDR3 protein. Of approximately 210,000 distinct CDR3 sequences listed, less than 10% are singletons. Sequenced input: memory (CD45RO+) T cells sorted from blood. These receptors came from a woman between 18 and 30 years old in good health.

CDR3 region: CATSSGVFRVITDEQYF. The DNA of the CDR3 is TGTGCCACCAGCAGTGGGGTGTTCAGGGTAATTACCGACGAGCAGTACTTC. The genes are TRBV15 and TRBJ2-7, with D perhaps TRBD1 (5 bases). The V end lost 3 bases, the J end lost 5 bases, and 23 bases lay between the germline ends. This CDR3 is built from 17 residues. Germline V CDR1 and CDR2: LNHNV, YYDKDF (reference sequence).

This clonotype was counted at least ten times. This chain connects TRBV5-1 to TRBJ2-5, with D possibly matching TRBD2 (5 bases). V was clipped by 4 bases and J by 5 bases, with 12 bases between them. The CDR3 is 13 amino acids. CDR1 is SGHRS, CDR2 YFSETQ, per germline. The DNA for the CDR3 is TGCGCCAGCAGCCCCGGGGATTGGGAGACCCAGTACTTC. Residues: CASSPGDWETQYF.

This rearrangement joins TRBV6-1 to TRBJ2-1, with 11 bases lining up with TRBD2. Trimming at V came to 7 bases and at J to 8 bases, leaving 13 bases not matched to a gene. Germline lookup yields CDR1 MNHNS and CDR2 SASEGT. CDR3 size: 16 residues. CDR3 sequence reads: CASKGASGGSRDEQFF. The DNA for the CDR3 is TGTGCCAGCAAAGGGGCTAGCGGGGGGAGTAGGGATGAGCAGTTCTTC.